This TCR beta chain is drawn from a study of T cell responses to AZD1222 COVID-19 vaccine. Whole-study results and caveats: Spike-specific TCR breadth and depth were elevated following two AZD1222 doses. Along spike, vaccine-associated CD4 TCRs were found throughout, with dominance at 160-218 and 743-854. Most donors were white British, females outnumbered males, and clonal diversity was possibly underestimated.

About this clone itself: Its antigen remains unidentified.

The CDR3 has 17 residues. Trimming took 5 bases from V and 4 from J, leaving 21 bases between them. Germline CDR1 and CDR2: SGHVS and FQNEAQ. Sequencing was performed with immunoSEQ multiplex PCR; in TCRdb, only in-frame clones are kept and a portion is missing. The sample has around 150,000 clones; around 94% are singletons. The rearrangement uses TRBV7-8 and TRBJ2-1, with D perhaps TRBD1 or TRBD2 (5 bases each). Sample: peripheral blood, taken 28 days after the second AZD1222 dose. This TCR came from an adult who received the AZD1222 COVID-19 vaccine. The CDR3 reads CASSRGRRDPLYNEQFF. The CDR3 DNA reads TGTGCCAGCAGCCGTGGACGCCGGGACCCTCTATACAATGAGCAGTTCTTC.